The next 27 T cell receptor beta chains were all read from a single sample in a study of shared clonotypes between healthy human individuals (TCRdb year 2020). Library method: the immunoSEQ multiplex PCR assay. This immuneACCESS table, as held by TCRdb, lists in-frame sequences with V and J called but not all clones. Of the missing ones, under half trace to an unresolved V gene in checked studies; the others have no known cause. The sample contains hundreds of thousands of clones, roughly 73% of them found a single time. The ten largest clones capture around 1.8% of the sample. Sequenced material: memory CD4+ T cells sorted from blood. The cell subset or site label, as the study defines it: CD45RA-negative fraction. These receptors all come from a woman aged 30 to 39 in good health.

The chain joins TRBV5-6 to TRBJ2-2, with a weak D call TRBD2 (5 bases). The CDR3 sequence is 16 residues long. Germline V CDR1 and CDR2: SGHDT, YYEEEE. Trimming cost V 3 bases and J 2 bases, with 14 bases left between them. The CDR3 protein is CASSSRTGTNTGELFF. CDR3 nucleotides: TGTGCCAGCAGCTCGAGAACGGGAACTAACACCGGGGAGCTGTTTTTT.

The V and J genes are TRBV9 and TRBJ2-2; 13 bases are a match to TRBD2. V gave up 4 bases and J gave up 8 bases; unmatched junction bases: 8. Germline V lookup: CDR1 SGDLS, CDR2 YYNGEE. This CDR3 is built from 16 residues. CDR3 DNA: TGTGCCAGCAGCATCCGGACTAGCGGGAGCTTTGGGGAGCTGTTTTTT. Encoded protein: CASSIRTSGSFGELFF.

The chain links TRBV6-1 to TRBJ2-1; the D gene is possibly TRBD2 (6 bases). The CDR3 spans 16 residues. Germline V lookup: CDR1 MNHNS, CDR2 SASEGT. V shed 2 bases and J shed 5 bases, with 16 bases lying between them. DNA of the CDR3: TGTGCCAGCAGTGAATCCGGGGGAGCGTCCCACAATGAGCAGTTCTTC. Translated, it gives CASSESGGASHNEQFF.

This chain links TRBV19 with TRBJ2-1, with 8 bases aligning to TRBD2. The germline CDR1 and CDR2 sequences are LNHDA and SQIVND (reference sequence). The CDR3 spans 16 residues. Trimming took 3 bases from V and 9 from J; bases not matched to a gene: 13. CDR3 coding DNA: TGTGCCAGTAGTATCGGACTAGCCAGGGGAAGAAGTGAGCAGTTCTTC. This translates into CASSIGLARGRSEQFF. Full variable domain (remainder filled in from reference TRBV19 and TRBJ2-1): DGGITQSPKYLFRKEGQNVTLSCEQNLNHDAMYWYRQDPGQGLRLIYYSQIVNDFQKGDIAEGYSVSREKKESFPLTVTSAQKNPTAFYLCASSIGLARGRSEQFFGPGTRLTVL.

Only a few counts were recorded for this clone. CDR3 DNA: TGTGCCAGCGGGACGGTCACAGATACGCAGTATTTT. This encodes CASGTVTDTQYF. The chain employs TRBV28 and TRBJ2-3; D possibly uses TRBD1 or TRBD2 (5 bases each). CDR1 is MDHEN, CDR2 SYDVKM, per germline. This CDR3 has 12 residues. Trimming stripped 8 bases from V and 2 bases from J, with 8 bases between.

The V gene is TRBV6-5, the J gene TRBJ1-2; D call uncertain. V was shortened by 0 bases and J by 6 bases, with 11 bases between the two germline ends. In germline, CDR1 is MNHEY, CDR2 SVGAGI. There are 14 residues in the CDR3. The CDR3 DNA follows: TGTGCCAGCAGTTACTCTCGGACGGCCCATGGCTACACCTTC. Translating it yields CASSYSRTAHGYTF.

In its sample, this clone was seen a few times. This rearrangement joins TRBV7-2 to TRBJ2-5; D is uncertain. The CDR3 spans 14 residues. Trimming took off 5 bases at V and 5 bases at J, with 15 bases between the two ends. CDR1 SGHTA and CDR2 FQGNSA come from the germline V gene. CDR3: CASSPGWETETQYF. DNA for the CDR3: TGTGCCAGCAGCCCAGGCTGGGAAACGGAGACCCAGTACTTC. The whole variable domain, remainder taken from reference TRBV7-2 and TRBJ2-5, is GAGVSQSPSNKVTEKGKDVELRCDPISGHTALYWYRQSLGQGLEFLIYFQGNSAPDKSGLPSDRFSAERTGGSVSTLTIQRTQQEDSAVYLCASSPGWETETQYFGPGTRLLVL.

This chain joins TRBV7-8 and TRBJ2-2; D not resolved. Trimming left V 5 bases short and J 0 bases short, with 10 bases between. CDR1 and CDR2 from the germline V gene are SGHVS and FQNEAQ. The CDR3 totals 15 residues. The DNA for the CDR3 is TGTGCCAGCAGCGGGAACCCCGCGAACACCGGGGAGCTGTTTTTT. Protein product: CASSGNPANTGELFF.

The rearrangement uses TRBV28 and TRBJ2-3; the D call may be TRBD1 or TRBD2 (5 bases each). CDR3 size: 15 residues. V was shortened by 2 bases and J by 1 base, with 10 bases between the two germline ends. In germline, CDR1 is MDHEN, CDR2 SYDVKM. CDR3 amino acids: CASSLGWGRTDTQYF. CDR3 in DNA: TGTGCCAGCAGTTTAGGGTGGGGACGCACAGATACGCAGTATTTT.

This clone has more than one count but fewer than ten. This chain's CDR3 is CASSDGATEAFF. The CDR3 bases are TGCGCCAGCAGTGACGGGGCAACTGAAGCTTTCTTT. This chain joins TRBV10-1 and TRBJ1-1; tentatively, D is TRBD1 (5 bases). The length of the CDR3 is 12 residues. CDR1 and CDR2 (germline): WNHNN, SYGVQD (reference sequence). V lost 3 bases and J 5 bases, leaving 7 bases between the germline ends.

This clone showed up many times. The rearrangement joins TRBV19 to TRBJ2-1, with 7 bases fitting TRBD2. Germline lookup yields CDR1 LNHDA and CDR2 SQIVND (reference sequence). V was pared by 0 bases and J by 0 bases, with 5 bases of the junction left unmatched. CDR3 size: 17 residues. The DNA for the CDR3 is TGTGCCAGTAGTATAGAGAGCGGGGCTAGCTCCTACAATGAGCAGTTCTTC. Protein sequence: CASSIESGASSYNEQFF.

A note on this clone: This may come from a read error, since a much larger clone is one base off. V gene TRBV14 combines with J gene TRBJ1-5, with D unclear. V was clipped by 4 bases and J by 0 bases, with 4 bases between them. The CDR3 has 13 amino acids. From germline, CDR1 is SGHDN and CDR2 FVKESK. Written as DNA, the CDR3 is TGTGCCAGCAGCCTATATAGCAATCAGCCCCAGCATTTT. Protein: CASSLYSNQPQHF.

This chain joins TRBV19 and TRBJ1-5; maybe TRBD1 (5 bases). Germline values: CDR1 LNHDA, CDR2 SQIVND (reference sequence). V lost 7 bases and J lost 0, with 10 bases in between. This CDR3 is built from 14 residues. The DNA of the CDR3 is TGTGCCAGTAATAGGGGCAGTAGCAATCAGCCCCAGCATTTT. Protein: CASNRGSSNQPQHF.

This chain connects TRBV9 to TRBJ2-3; no clear D. CDR1 is SGDLS and CDR2 is YYNGEE in the germline V gene. This CDR3 region has 15 residues. The V end was cut by 0 bases, the J end by 0 bases, with 8 bases between. The chain's CDR3 is CASSVGDPSTDTQYF. In DNA, the CDR3 is TGTGCCAGCAGCGTAGGTGATCCTAGCACAGATACGCAGTATTTT.

This clone occurred a few times. The chain employs TRBV5-1 and TRBJ2-7; unclear D gene. The CDR3 contains 12 residues. The germline V and J ends were trimmed by 4 bases and 4 bases, with 9 bases remaining between them. Germline V CDR1 and CDR2: SGHRS, YFSETQ. The CDR3 spells CASSPTDYEQYF. The CDR3 DNA follows: TGCGCCAGCAGCCCTACAGATTACGAGCAGTACTTC.

The chain is built from TRBV2 and TRBJ1-3; D is undetermined. This CDR3 comprises 13 residues. Germline V gene sequence: CDR1 SNHLY, CDR2 FYNNEI. Trimming pared 7 bases from V and 2 bases from J, leaving 9 bases between. The CDR3 is CASIPDAGNTIYF. The DNA for the CDR3 is TGTGCCAGCATCCCGGATGCTGGAAACACCATATATTTT.

This clone was seen only a few times. J is TRBJ2-2 and V is TRBV5-6; D remains ambiguous. The CDR3 is 14 residues long. Germline CDR1 is SGHDT and CDR2 is YYEEEE. The V and J ends lost 0 bases and 5 bases respectively, with 8 bases between them. The DNA for the CDR3 is TGTGCCAGCAGCTTGGCCCTACGGACCGGGGAGCTGTTTTTT. Protein sequence: CASSLALRTGELFF.

This clone was detected a few times. This chain links TRBV7-2 with TRBJ1-2, with 7 bases that match TRBD1. CDR1 and CDR2 (germline): SGHTA, FQGNSA. The CDR3 is 13 residues long. The V segment lost 4 bases and the J segment 7 bases; nucleotides outside the gene matches: 6. The CDR3 reads CASSSSGGSGYTF. DNA of the CDR3: TGTGCCAGCAGCTCATCAGGGGGAAGTGGCTACACCTTC.

Remarks on this clone: The same CDR3 is also encoded by other DNA sequences in this sample. The chain recombines TRBV5-1 with TRBJ1-2; no reliable D call. The germline gives CDR1 SGHRS, CDR2 YFSETQ. Trimming left V 2 bases short and J 1 base short, with 6 bases between. The CDR3 consists of 13 residues. CDR3 sequence: CASSLDGNYGYTF. In DNA form, the CDR3 reads TGCGCCAGCAGCTTAGATGGTAACTATGGCTACACCTTC.

This clone was recorded a few times. The CDR3 loop is CASSEGSAGGQPQHF. CDR3 bases: TGTGCCAGCAGTGAGGGGAGCGCGGGGGGTCAGCCCCAGCATTTT. The chain has TRBV6-1 and TRBJ1-5; perhaps TRBD1 as D (5 bases). The V gene's germline CDR1 is MNHNS and CDR2 SASEGT. The germline V and J ends were trimmed by 3 bases and 6 bases, with 15 bases remaining between them. The CDR3 contains 15 residues.

The chain recombines TRBV6-6 with TRBJ2-7; D remains ambiguous. Between the trimmed V and J ends, which lost 8 bases and 6 bases, there was a span of 20 bases. The CDR3 consists of 14 residues. Germline assignment: CDR1 MNHNY and CDR2 SVGAGI (reference sequence). The CDR3 region is CASQLGIPGGEQYF. For the CDR3, the DNA is TGTGCCAGCCAACTGGGAATCCCGGGTGGCGAGCAGTACTTC.

The chain carries TRBV18 and TRBJ2-2, with D perhaps being TRBD1 or TRBD2 (5 bases each). Germline lookup yields CDR1 KGHSH and CDR2 LQKENI. Trimming removed 0 bases at V and 6 bases at J, with 14 bases between. CDR3 length equals 16 residues. The CDR3 reads CASSPPWGIGPGELFF. The CDR3 bases are TGTGCCAGCTCACCACCGTGGGGGATCGGGCCCGGGGAGCTGTTTTTT.

Note on this clone: Other nucleotide sequences in the sample specify the same CDR3. The chain carries TRBV28 and TRBJ1-2; D call uncertain. The CDR3 totals 12 residues. Germline V gene lookup returns CDR1 MDHEN and CDR2 SYDVKM. V gave up 5 bases and J gave up 2 bases, with 6 bases separating them. The CDR3 sequence: CASSRENYGYTF. Here the CDR3 DNA reads TGTGCCAGCAGTCGAGAGAACTATGGCTACACCTTC.

The rearrangement joins TRBV6-5 to TRBJ2-5; 9 bases line up with TRBD1. Trimming cost V 6 bases and J 5 bases; bases outside gene matches: 10. Germline V gives CDR1 MNHEY, CDR2 SVGAGI. The CDR3 sequence is 15 residues long. The CDR3 loop is CASRKLRTGEETQYF. As DNA, the CDR3 is TGTGCCAGCAGGAAGTTACGGACAGGGGAGGAGACCCAGTACTTC.

The chain employs TRBV7-9 and TRBJ1-5, with D perhaps matching TRBD1 (6 bases). Between the trimmed V and J ends, which lost 3 bases and 4 bases, there was a span of 13 bases. The CDR3 is 15 amino acids. The germline V gene encodes CDR1 SEHNR and CDR2 FQNEAQ (reference sequence). In DNA form, the CDR3 reads TGTGCCAGCAGCTTGGGGGACACCCCGAATCAGCCCCAGCATTTT. Translation: CASSLGDTPNQPQHF.

The V call is TRBV14, the J call TRBJ2-5, with TRBD2 matching 10 bases. J was trimmed by 5 bases and V by 3 bases; bases with no gene match: 6. Per germline, CDR1 SGHDN and CDR2 FVKESK. The CDR3 spans 15 residues. The CDR3 nucleotides read TGTGCCAGCAGCCAGGCACTAGCGGGAATCGAGACCCAGTACTTC. It codes for CASSQALAGIETQYF.

This clone was observed once. The chain recombines TRBV21-1 with TRBJ2-3. TRBV21-1 is a documented pseudogene. The CDR3 runs 12 residues. CDR3 protein: CASSKGGDTQYF. CDR3 sequence (DNA): TGTGCCAGCAGCAAAGGGGGAGATACGCAGTATTTT.